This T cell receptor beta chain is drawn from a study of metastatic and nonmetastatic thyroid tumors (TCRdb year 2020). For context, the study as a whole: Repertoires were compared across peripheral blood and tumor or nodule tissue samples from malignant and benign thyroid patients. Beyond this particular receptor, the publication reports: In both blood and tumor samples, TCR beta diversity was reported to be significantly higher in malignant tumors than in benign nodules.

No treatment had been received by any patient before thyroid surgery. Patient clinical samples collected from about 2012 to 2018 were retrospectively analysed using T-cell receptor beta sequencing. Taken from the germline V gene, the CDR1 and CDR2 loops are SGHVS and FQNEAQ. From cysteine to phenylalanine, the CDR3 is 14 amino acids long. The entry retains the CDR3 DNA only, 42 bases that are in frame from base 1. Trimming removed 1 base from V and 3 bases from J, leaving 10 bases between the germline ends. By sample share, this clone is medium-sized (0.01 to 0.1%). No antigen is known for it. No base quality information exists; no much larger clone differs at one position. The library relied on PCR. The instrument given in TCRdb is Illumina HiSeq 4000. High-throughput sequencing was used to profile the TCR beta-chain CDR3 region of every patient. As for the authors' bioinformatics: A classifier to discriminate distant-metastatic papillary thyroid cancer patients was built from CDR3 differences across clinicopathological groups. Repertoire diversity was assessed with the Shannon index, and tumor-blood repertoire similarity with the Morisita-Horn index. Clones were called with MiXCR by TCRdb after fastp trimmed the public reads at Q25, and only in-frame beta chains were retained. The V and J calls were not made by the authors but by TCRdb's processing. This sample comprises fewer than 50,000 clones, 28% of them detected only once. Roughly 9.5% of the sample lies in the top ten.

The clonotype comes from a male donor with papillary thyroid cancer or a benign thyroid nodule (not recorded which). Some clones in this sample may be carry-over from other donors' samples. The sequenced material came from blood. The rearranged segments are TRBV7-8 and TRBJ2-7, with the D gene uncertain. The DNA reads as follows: TGTGCCAGCAGCTTAGTGGTCCCAGACTACGAGCAGTACTTC. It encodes CASSLVVPDYEQYF.